The 21 T cell receptor beta chains below were found in one sample sequenced in a study of blood T cell repertoires in COVID-19. Libraries were prepared by immunoSEQ multiplex PCR; TCRdb keeps only in-frame clonotypes and omits some of them. This sample yields about 120,000 clones, of which 85% are seen a single time; approximately 10% belongs to the top ten. Sequencing used peripheral blood. The receptors shown here come from a man aged 80 or over with acute or convalescent COVID-19.

The CDR3 bases are TGTGCCAGCAGCTTAAAAGAAGGGGGGGCAGATACGCAGTATTTT. Protein product: CASSLKEGGADTQYF. The chain combines TRBV5-4 with TRBJ2-3; tentative D call: TRBD2 (7 bases). The germline V gene has CDR1 SGHNT and CDR2 YYREEE (reference sequence). The ends were cut back, 2 bases at V and 4 bases at J, with 14 bases in the middle. This CDR3 is 15 amino acids long.

This CDR3 reads CASYLRNTIYF. CDR3 bases: TGTGCCAGCTACCTCCGAAACACCATATATTTT. The chain is built from TRBV19 and TRBJ1-3, with D uncertain. The CDR3 length is 11 residues. Trimming took 9 bases from V and 5 from J, leaving 8 bases between them. Germline CDR1 and CDR2: LNHDA and SQIVND (reference sequence).

CDR3 protein: CASSLGDLAGGNYNEQFF. The CDR3 coding sequence is TGTGCCAGCAGCTTAGGAGACCTAGCGGGGGGGAATTACAATGAGCAGTTCTTC. V usage is TRBV11-3 and J usage is TRBJ2-1; 12 bases are shared with TRBD2. Germline CDR1 is SGHNT and CDR2 is YENEEA. The CDR3 covers 18 residues. Germline trimming cut 1 base from V and 4 bases from J; bases unmatched to any gene: 8.

This clone was detected only once. The gene calls are TRBV27 and TRBJ2-7; D might be TRBD2 (6 bases). Between the trimmed V and J ends, which lost 3 bases and 1 base, there was a span of 13 bases. This CDR3 is built from 15 residues. The V gene's germline CDR1 is MNHEY and CDR2 SMNVEV (reference sequence). The CDR3 nucleotides read TGTGCCAGCAGTTTCCAAGGGACTTTTTCCTACGAGCAGTACTTC. Protein sequence: CASSFQGTFSYEQYF.

The rearrangement links TRBV3-1 (or the pseudogene TRBV3-2) to TRBJ2-1; 10 bases are shared with TRBD2. This CDR3 has 16 residues. Trimming took 0 bases from V and 8 from J; bases not matched to a gene: 7. The V gene's germline CDR1 is LGHDT and CDR2 YNNKEL (reference sequence). The CDR3 coding sequence is TGTGCCAGCAGCCAAGACCCTAGCGGGAGTAAGGATGAGCAGTTCTTC. Translation: CASSQDPSGSKDEQFF.

The CDR3: CARSSPTDRGKMNTEAFF. CDR3 DNA sequence: TGTGCCAGAAGCTCCCCCACGGACAGGGGGAAAATGAACACTGAAGCTTTCTTT. The J gene is TRBJ1-1, the V gene TRBV5-3, with 10 bases identical to TRBD1. TRBV5-3 is an ORF, with its function uncertain. The CDR3 sequence is 18 residues long. Germline trimming cut 3 bases from V and 0 bases from J; bases unmatched to any gene: 11.

The chain couples TRBV3-1 (or the pseudogene TRBV3-2) to TRBJ1-2, with TRBD1 matching 7 bases. Germline assignment: CDR1 LGHDT and CDR2 YNNKEL (reference sequence). The length of the CDR3 is 15 residues. With 0 bases clipped from V and 5 bases from J, the junction kept 6 bases outside the gene matches. CDR3 nucleotide sequence: TGTGCCAGCAGCCAAGACACCGGGACAGCGTATGGCTACACCTTC. Encoded protein: CASSQDTGTAYGYTF.

Here the CDR3 DNA reads TGCGCCAGCAGCCAAGATAGGCTAGATCACAATGAGCAGTTCTTC. As protein: CASSQDRLDHNEQFF. This rearrangement joins TRBV4-1 to TRBJ2-1, with unresolved D. This CDR3 is 15 amino acids long. Germline loops: CDR1 MGHRA, CDR2 YSYEKL. Trimming stripped 0 bases from V and 5 bases from J, with 11 bases between.

J is TRBJ2-7 and V is TRBV21-1; the table gives TRBD1 as D, unverified against the DNA. TRBV21-1 is shown as a pseudogene. This CDR3 has 15 amino acids. CDR3 in amino acids: CASSIQVLLTYEQYF. DNA for the CDR3: TGTGCCAGCAGCATACAGGTCCTCTTGACCTACGAGCAGTACTTC.

This chain joins TRBV4-1 and TRBJ1-1; D not certain. The CDR3 is 13 amino acids. From germline, CDR1 is MGHRA and CDR2 YSYEKL. The ends were cut back, 0 bases at V and 3 bases at J, with 5 bases in the middle. In DNA, the CDR3 is TGCGCCAGCAGCCAAGATTGGCACACTGAAGCTTTCTTT. It codes for CASSQDWHTEAFF.

V is TRBV4-2 and J is TRBJ1-2; 9 bases match TRBD1. Germline lookup yields CDR1 LGHNA and CDR2 YNFKEQ. J gave up 5 bases and V 0 bases, and 1 base lay outside the gene matches. The CDR3 is 14 residues long. This chain's CDR3 is CASSQDGTGYGYTF. CDR3 in DNA: TGTGCCAGCAGCCAAGATGGGACAGGGTATGGCTACACCTTC.

With regard to this clone: The sample carries other DNA sequences with the same CDR3. The V gene is TRBV3-1 (or the pseudogene TRBV3-2), the J gene TRBJ1-4, with a tentative D call TRBD1 (6 bases). CDR1 is LGHDT and CDR2 is YNNKEL in the germline V gene (reference sequence). The CDR3 sequence is 13 residues long. Trimming removed 1 base from V and 8 bases from J, with 8 bases in between. Here the CDR3 reads CASSQVGGEKLFF. In DNA, the CDR3 is TGTGCCAGCAGCCAAGTAGGGGGAGAAAAACTGTTTTTT.

The chain uses TRBV2 and TRBJ1-2; no firm D call. CDR3 length: 14 amino acids. Germline-derived CDR1 and CDR2 are SNHLY and FYNNEI. Trimming removed 4 bases at V and 4 bases at J, with 13 bases between. The CDR3 bases are TGTGCCAGCAGTGCTCCCTGGGGAGGCTATGGCTACACCTTC. Protein product: CASSAPWGGYGYTF.

The chain carries TRBV6-5 and TRBJ1-1; 8 bases map to TRBD1. This CDR3 is built from 12 residues. Germline V gene data show CDR1 as MNHEY and CDR2 as SVGAGI. V gave up 7 bases and J gave up 7 bases; unmatched junction bases: 5. This CDR3 is CASTSTGVEAFF. The CDR3 DNA reads TGTGCCAGCACCTCGACAGGGGTTGAAGCTTTCTTT.

There are a few counts of this clone. The CDR3 protein is CASSPLRGGAGNEQFF. The CDR3 region has the DNA TGTGCCAGCTCACCACTCCGAGGGGGGGCGGGCAATGAGCAGTTCTTC. This chain joins TRBV18 and TRBJ2-1; D might be TRBD2 (7 bases). CDR3 length: 16 residues. Trimming removed 1 base from V and 6 bases from J, with 16 bases in between. Germline values: CDR1 KGHSH, CDR2 LQKENI. The full variable domain, completed using reference TRBV18 and TRBJ2-1, is NAGVMQNPRHLVRRRGQEARLRCSPMKGHSHVYWYRQLPEEGLKFMVYLQKENIIDESGMPKERFSAEFPKEGPSILRIQQVVRGDSAAYFCASSPLRGGAGNEQFFGPGTRLTVL.

The chain uses TRBV28 and TRBJ2-1; D possibly corresponds to TRBD2 (6 bases). CDR3 length: 15 residues. The germline V gene encodes CDR1 MDHEN and CDR2 SYDVKM. The V and J ends lost 2 bases and 9 bases respectively, with 17 bases between them. The CDR3 DNA reads as TGTGCCAGCAGTTTAGGACTATCCAGAATGAGTGAGCAGTTCTTC. This sequence encodes CASSLGLSRMSEQFF.

This clone was picked up a small number of times. The chain employs TRBV18 and TRBJ1-2, with D unresolved. This CDR3 spans 13 amino acids. Trimming removed 3 bases at V and 3 bases at J, with 8 bases between. Germline loops: CDR1 KGHSH, CDR2 LQKENI. The CDR3 bases are TGTGCCAGCTCACCTGACATGGACTATGGCTACACCTTC. Residues: CASSPDMDYGYTF.

This sequence joins TRBV29-1 and TRBJ1-1; D perhaps matches TRBD1 (5 bases). Trimming removed 1 base at V and 7 bases at J, with 16 bases between. The CDR3 is 14 residues long. From germline, CDR1 is SQVTM and CDR2 ANQGSEA. The CDR3 sequence is CSVEGATRTGEAFF. The CDR3 DNA reads TGCAGCGTTGAAGGCGCCACCCGAACAGGTGAAGCTTTCTTT. The variable domain in full, with the rest retrieved from reference TRBV29-1 and TRBJ1-1, is SAVISQKPSRDICQRGTSLTIQCQVDSQVTMMFWYRQQPGQSLTLIATANQGSEATYESGFVIDKFPISRPNLTFSTLTVSNMSPEDSSIYLCSVEGATRTGEAFFGQGTRLTVV.

This clone is a singleton in its sample. DNA of the CDR3: TGCGCCAGCAGCTTGAGAGGAAATGAAAAACTGTTTTTT. Amino acids: CASSLRGNEKLFF. This sequence joins TRBV5-1 and TRBJ1-4; D not certain. In germline, CDR1 is SGHRS, CDR2 YFSETQ. CDR3 size: 13 residues. Trimming left V 1 base short and J 5 bases short, with 6 bases between.

V usage is TRBV6-5 and J usage is TRBJ2-3; 9 nucleotides match TRBD2. Looked up from germline, CDR1 is MNHEY and CDR2 is SVGAGI. CDR3 size: 14 residues. J lost 3 bases, V lost 6 bases, and 4 bases had no gene match. Here the CDR3 DNA reads TGTGCCAGCAGCCAGGCGGGGGGGACAGATACGCAGTATTTT. Residues: CASSQAGGTDTQYF.

This sequence joins TRBV5-8 and TRBJ1-3; no reliable D call. Trimming took off 3 bases at V and 4 bases at J, with 14 bases between the two ends. The CDR3 is 15 amino acids. Germline CDR1 SGHTS, CDR2 YDEGEE. This CDR3 reads CASSSAGIGGNTIYF. DNA for the CDR3: TGTGCCAGCAGCTCCGCAGGAATTGGAGGAAACACCATATATTTT.